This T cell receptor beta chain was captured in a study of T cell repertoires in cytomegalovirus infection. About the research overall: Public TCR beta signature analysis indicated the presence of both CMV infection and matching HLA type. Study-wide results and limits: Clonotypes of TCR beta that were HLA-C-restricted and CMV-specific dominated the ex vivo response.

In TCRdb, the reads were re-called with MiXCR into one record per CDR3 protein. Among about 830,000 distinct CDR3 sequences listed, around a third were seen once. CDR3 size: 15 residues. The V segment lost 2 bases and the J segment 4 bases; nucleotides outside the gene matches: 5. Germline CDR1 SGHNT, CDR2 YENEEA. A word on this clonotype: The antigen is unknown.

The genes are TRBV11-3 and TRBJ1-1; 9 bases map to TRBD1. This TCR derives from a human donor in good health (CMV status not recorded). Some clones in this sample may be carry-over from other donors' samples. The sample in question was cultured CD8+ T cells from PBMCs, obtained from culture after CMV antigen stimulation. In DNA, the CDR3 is TGTGCCAGCAGCTTAAACAGGGGGCAGGCCACTGAAGCTTTCTTT. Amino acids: CASSLNRGQATEAFF.